What follows are 12 T cell receptor beta chains derived from one specimen sequenced in a study of CD8 T cells in Susac syndrome. Roughly 0.45 to 1 ug RNA was reverse transcribed with random hexamers. TCRdb re-derived calls from the immunoSEQ multiplex PCR reads in MiXCR, one entry per CDR3 protein. The sample consists of about 280,000 distinct CDR3 sequences, around 84% of them appearing once. The sequencing sample was made of CD8+ T cells from PBMCs. The receptors here all came from a human donor with multiple sclerosis.

A remark on this clonotype: Its ends do not fully match the called genes, so a read error is possible. This rearrangement joins TRBV9 to TRBJ2-3; TRBD1 matches at 8 bases. CDR3 size: 14 residues. The germline CDR1 and CDR2 sequences are SGDLS and YYNGEE. The CDR3 DNA reads TGTGCCAGCAGCCCGACAGCCGGGACAGGTTCGAGTGGTTTT. Amino acids: CASSPTAGTGSSGF.

There are a few counts of this clonotype. The chain combines TRBV27 with TRBJ2-4; 10 bases agree with TRBD2. Germline trimming cut 5 bases from V and 4 bases from J; bases unmatched to any gene: 5. This CDR3 is 15 amino acids long. CDR1 and CDR2 (germline): MNHEY, SMNVEV (reference sequence). CDR3 region: CASSELAGSKNIQYF. CDR3 nucleotides: TGTGCCAGCAGTGAACTAGCGGGATCTAAAAACATTCAGTACTTC.

The chain combines TRBV20-1 with TRBJ1-1; tentative D call: TRBD1 (6 bases). Per the germline V gene, CDR1 is DFQATT and CDR2 is SNEGSKA (reference sequence). Trimming removed 8 bases from V and 1 base from J, with 14 bases in between. The CDR3 length is 13 residues. CDR3 sequence: CSTRDIANTEAFF. CDR3 coding DNA: TGCAGTACCAGGGACATTGCGAACACTGAAGCTTTCTTT.

For this clonotype: An end of the junction differs from the germline gene, which may be a read error. V gene TRBV4-1 combines with J gene TRBJ1-2; D not certain. Germline lookup yields CDR1 MGHRA and CDR2 YSYEKL. The CDR3 extends over 13 amino acids. The CDR3 DNA is TGCGCCGGCAGCCAAGCTCCCTTCTATGGCTACACCTTC. Protein product: CAGSQAPFYGYTF.

The chain combines TRBV4-1 with TRBJ2-3, with D unclear. The V and J ends lost 0 bases and 0 bases respectively, with 7 bases between them. Germline assignment: CDR1 MGHRA and CDR2 YSYEKL. CDR3 length: 15 amino acids. CDR3 sequence reads: CASSQEPGSTDTQYF. For the CDR3, the DNA is TGCGCCAGCAGCCAAGAACCCGGGAGCACAGATACGCAGTATTTT.

V gene TRBV20-1 combines with J gene TRBJ1-2; D may be TRBD1 (5 bases). CDR3 length: 13 amino acids. The V end was cut by 1 base, the J end by 5 bases, with 11 bases between. From germline, CDR1 is DFQATT and CDR2 SNEGSKA (reference sequence). CDR3: CSARAPGKYGYTF. CDR3 sequence (DNA): TGCAGTGCTAGAGCCCCAGGGAAGTATGGCTACACCTTC.

V is TRBV28 and J is TRBJ2-5; 7 nucleotides align to TRBD1. V trimming: 5 bases; J trimming: 6 bases; junction bases outside the gene matches: 9. The germline V gene has CDR1 MDHEN and CDR2 SYDVKM. The CDR3 consists of 14 residues. Here the CDR3 reads CASSAPDRVKTQYF. In nucleotides, the CDR3 is TGTGCCAGCAGTGCCCCCGACAGGGTTAAGACCCAGTACTTC.

The J gene is TRBJ2-1, the V gene TRBV7-9; TRBD2 matches 14 bases. With V trimmed by 3 bases and J by 7 bases, 5 bases remained unmatched. Germline assignment: CDR1 SEHNR and CDR2 FQNEAQ (reference sequence). This CDR3 has 16 amino acids. In DNA, the CDR3 is TGTGCCAGCAGCTTCCCGGGACTAGCGGGAGATAATGAGCAGTTCTTC. It yields the protein CASSFPGLAGDNEQFF.

The V gene is TRBV20-1, the J gene TRBJ2-1; TRBD2 is a possible D gene (5 bases). The CDR3 contains 11 residues. The V end was cut by 0 bases, the J end by 13 bases, with 10 bases between. Germline V gives CDR1 DFQATT, CDR2 SNEGSKA (reference sequence). The CDR3 DNA reads TGCAGTGCTAGAGATGCGGGCCCTCAGTTCTTC. Translation gives CSARDAGPQFF.

The chain has TRBV12-3 or TRBV12-4 and TRBJ1-6, with TRBD1 identical over 11 bases. This CDR3 region has 14 residues. The ends lost 10 bases at V and 6 bases at J; junction bases unmatched: 5. Here the CDR3 reads CAIKGQGANSPLHF. The CDR3 DNA sequence: TGTGCCATTAAAGGACAGGGGGCTAATTCACCCCTCCACTTT.

CDR3 residues: CASSWGSGTGETQYF. The CDR3 nucleotides are TGTGCCAGCTCCTGGGGGAGCGGGACGGGAGAGACCCAGTACTTC. The J gene is TRBJ2-5, the V gene TRBV6-5; TRBD2 aligns across 7 bases. This CDR3 comprises 15 residues. Germline CDR1 reads MNHEY; CDR2 reads SVGAGI. The junction had 13 bases not matched to a gene; V was cut back by 8 bases and J by 4 bases.

CDR3 nucleotides: TGTGCCGGGTCGAGAGGGACAGTCGGGGAGCTGTTTTTT. Its protein product is CAGSRGTVGELFF. The V and J genes are TRBV6-1 and TRBJ2-2, with 7 bases identical to TRBD1. Germline assignment: CDR1 MNHNS and CDR2 SASEGT. The junction had 10 bases not matched to a gene; V was cut back by 11 bases and J by 7 bases. This CDR3 is built from 13 residues.